The 27 T cell receptor beta chains listed next were all sequenced from one sample in a study of vaccination effects on CD4 cells after COVID-19. Repertoires were generated with immunoSEQ multiplex PCR, while TCRdb's copy carries only in-frame clones and drops some. This table has about 46,000 clones, about 70% appearing once. After expansion with viral peptide pools in the ViraFEST assay, antigen-specific CD4+ T cells were sequenced. The authors isolated CD4+ T cells after 10 days of culture. Vaccine administered to participants consisted of two doses of either BNT162b2 or mRNA-1273. For these TCRs, the target antigens are not known. The material was CD4+ T cells from PBMCs cultured with HCoV-OC43 spike peptides, obtained after COVID-19 vaccination. Sample subset: HCoV-OC43 spike overlapping peptide pool stimulation. The receptor source for this set is a human donor who received a COVID-19 vaccine.

This clone was detected only a few times. V usage is TRBV2 and J usage is TRBJ1-1; TRBD1 aligns across 7 bases. The V and J ends lost 8 bases and 1 base, in that order; junction bases with no gene match: 4. Germline CDR1 and CDR2: SNHLY and FYNNEI. This CDR3 contains 13 residues. As DNA, the CDR3 is TGTGCCAGCTCTCAGGGGGAGAACACTGAAGCTTTCTTT. It specifies CASSQGENTEAFF.

The chain joins TRBV21-1 to TRBJ1-1; TRBD1, the table's D call, lacks a check against the DNA. TRBV21-1 is noted as a pseudogene. The CDR3 runs to 15 residues. The CDR3 is CASSKGDSPNTEAFF. CDR3 nucleotide sequence: TGTGCCAGCAGCAAAGGGGACAGCCCGAACACTGAAGCTTTCTTT.

The chain couples TRBV10-2 to TRBJ1-2, with D possibly being TRBD1 (6 bases). Germline lookup yields CDR1 WSHSY and CDR2 SAAADI. CDR3 length equals 14 residues. V was pared by 3 bases and J by 2 bases, with 10 bases between. The CDR3, as DNA: TGCGCCAGCAGTGACCAGGGGACGAACTATGGCTACACCTTC. Amino acid sequence: CASSDQGTNYGYTF.

V and J are TRBV5-4 and TRBJ2-3; TRBD2 matches at 9 bases. Trimming removed 4 bases from V and 3 bases from J; junction bases left unmatched: 3. Germline assignment: CDR1 SGHNT and CDR2 YYREEE (reference sequence). This CDR3 has 14 residues. Written as DNA, the CDR3 is TGTGCCAGCAGCCCTAGCGGGGAGACAGATACGCAGTATTTT. It encodes CASSPSGETDTQYF. Filled out from reference TRBV5-4 and TRBJ2-3, the complete variable domain reads ETGVTQSPTHLIKTRGQQVTLRCSSQSGHNTVSWYQQALGQGPQFIFQYYREEENGRGNFPPRFSGLQFPNYSSELNVNALELDDSALYLCASSPSGETDTQYFGPGTRLTVL.

This clone has just one count. The chain employs TRBV3-1 (or the pseudogene TRBV3-2) and TRBJ2-7; the match to TRBD2 covers 9 bases. V trimming: 0 bases; J trimming: 0 bases; junction bases outside the gene matches: 6. CDR1 and CDR2 from the germline V gene are LGHDT and YNNKEL (reference sequence). This CDR3 has 17 residues. In DNA form, the CDR3 reads TGTGCCAGCAGCCAAGATTGGCTAGCGGGGAGCTCCTACGAGCAGTACTTC. Its translation: CASSQDWLAGSSYEQYF.

This clone was seen repeatedly, ten times or more. The chain employs TRBV7-9 and TRBJ1-2; D possibly corresponds to TRBD1 (5 bases). This CDR3 contains 15 residues. Germline V CDR1 and CDR2: SEHNR, FQNEAQ (reference sequence). Trimming shortened V by 2 bases and J by 1 base, and 11 bases separated the two germline ends. The CDR3 protein is CASSLRGLGNYGYTF. The CDR3, as DNA: TGTGCCAGCAGCTTAAGGGGCCTCGGTAACTATGGCTACACCTTC.

A few counts support this clone. This sequence joins TRBV6-5 and TRBJ1-2; TRBD1 is a possible D gene (5 bases). The CDR3 spans 13 residues. In germline, CDR1 is MNHEY, CDR2 SVGAGI. V was trimmed by 5 bases and J by 2 bases, leaving 9 bases between them. The CDR3 reads CASSRDGNYGYTF. The CDR3, as DNA: TGTGCCAGCAGTAGGGACGGCAACTATGGCTACACCTTC.

The J gene is TRBJ1-6, the V gene TRBV28; perhaps TRBD1 as D (6 bases). This CDR3 comprises 17 residues. V was shortened by 2 bases and J by 7 bases, with 18 bases between the two germline ends. Germline values: CDR1 MDHEN, CDR2 SYDVKM. The CDR3 region has the DNA TGTGCCAGCAGTTTACGCCCCAGGACCAGGGGCAATTCACCCCTCCACTTT. Its translation: CASSLRPRTRGNSPLHF. Supplemented by reference TRBV28 and TRBJ1-6, the full variable domain reads DVKVTQSSRYLVKRTGEKVFLECVQDMDHENMFWYRQDPGLGLRLIYFSYDVKMKEKGDIPEGYSVSREKKERFSLILESASTNQTSMYLCASSLRPRTRGNSPLHFGNGTRLTVT.

Of note for this clone: Additional DNA sequences in this sample encode the identical CDR3. This chain links TRBV5-5 with TRBJ2-5, with 9 bases aligning to TRBD1. The germline gives CDR1 SGHKS, CDR2 YYEKEE (reference sequence). The CDR3 contains 14 residues. V shed 4 bases, J shed 2 bases, and the junction held 3 bases outside the gene matches. CDR3 nucleotides: TGTGCCAGCAGCCCCGGACAGGGGCAAGAGACCCAGTACTTC. It encodes CASSPGQGQETQYF.

This clone was recorded only once. V gene TRBV30 combines with J gene TRBJ1-4; TRBD1 matches at 11 bases. Germline loops: CDR1 GTSNPN, CDR2 SVGIG (reference sequence). There are 13 residues in the CDR3. J gave up 13 bases and V 5 bases, and 9 bases lay outside the gene matches. This CDR3 reads CAWAGQGAQTLFF. The CDR3 DNA is TGTGCCTGGGCCGGACAGGGGGCGCAGACACTGTTTTTT.

The chain recombines TRBV11-2 with TRBJ2-2; 7 nucleotides match TRBD2. The CDR3 length is 15 residues. With 5 bases clipped from V and 7 bases from J, the junction kept 10 bases outside the gene matches. The germline V gene has CDR1 SGHAT and CDR2 FQNNGV. CDR3 nucleotides: TGTGCCAGCAGCCTCGGCGGGAGAGGGGTCGGGGAGCTGTTTTTT. It encodes CASSLGGRGVGELFF.

J is TRBJ2-5 and V is TRBV10-1, with TRBD2 matching 8 bases. CDR1 and CDR2 (germline): WNHNN, SYGVQD (reference sequence). The V segment lost 3 bases and the J segment 4 bases; nucleotides outside the gene matches: 4. This CDR3 contains 14 residues. The CDR3 loop is CASSDAGRGETQYF. The CDR3 bases are TGCGCCAGCAGTGACGCCGGGAGGGGAGAGACCCAGTACTTC.

This chain links TRBV6-1 with TRBJ1-3, with TRBD1 matching 8 bases. Per germline, CDR1 MNHNS and CDR2 SASEGT. CDR3 size: 15 residues. V trimming: 3 bases; J trimming: 3 bases; junction bases outside the gene matches: 4. The CDR3 DNA reads as TGTGCCAGCAGTGAGCGAGACAGGGGTGGAAACACCATATATTTT. Translation: CASSERDRGGNTIYF.

The CDR3 DNA follows: TGTGCCAGCAGTTCGAATAGTGTAGAGACCCAGTACTTC. Translating gives CASSSNSVETQYF. This chain joins TRBV12-3 or TRBV12-4 and TRBJ2-5, with no clear D. CDR3 length: 13 amino acids. V dropped 4 bases and J dropped 4 bases, with 10 bases sitting between them.

This clone has only one observation. The gene calls are TRBV6-5 and TRBJ2-7; D unresolved. The ends were cut back, 10 bases at V and 2 bases at J, with 15 bases in the middle. This CDR3 is built from 13 residues. The germline CDR1 and CDR2 sequences are MNHEY and SVGAGI. The CDR3 DNA is TGTGCCACGACACGATGGGGTACCTACGAGCAGTACTTC. The encoded protein is CATTRWGTYEQYF.

CDR3 sequence (DNA): TGTGCCAGCAGACGACAGGGGCCCCACCCAGGCTACACCTTC. This translates into CASRRQGPHPGYTF. V usage is TRBV7-9 and J usage is TRBJ1-2; the match to TRBD1 covers 8 bases. This CDR3 region has 14 residues. The trim removed 6 bases at V and 8 bases at J, leaving 11 bases unmatched. Germline V gene sequence: CDR1 SEHNR, CDR2 FQNEAQ (reference sequence).

Here the CDR3 reads CASSLKKLHEQFF. Written as DNA, the CDR3 is TGTGCCAGCAGTTTAAAGAAGTTACATGAGCAGTTCTTC. This chain uses TRBV28 with TRBJ2-1; no clear D. The CDR3 loop spans 13 amino acids. The ends were cut back, 2 bases at V and 8 bases at J, with 10 bases in the middle. The germline V gene encodes CDR1 MDHEN and CDR2 SYDVKM.

The DNA of the CDR3 is TGTGCCAGCCCGAACACCGGGGAGCTGTTTTTT. This gives the protein CASPNTGELFF. This sequence joins TRBV21-1 and TRBJ2-2. TRBV21-1 is an annotated pseudogene. CDR3 length: 11 residues.

The chain employs TRBV23-1 and TRBJ2-1, with D possibly called TRBD1 or TRBD2 (5 bases each). TRBV23-1 is an ORF for which the function is uncertain. Trimming pared 0 bases from V and 15 bases from J, leaving 15 bases between. The CDR3 loop spans 13 amino acids. Written as DNA, the CDR3 is TGCGCCAGCAGTCAATCGAAGGAGGACAAGTGGTTCTTC. Translated: CASSQSKEDKWFF.

The chain carries TRBV3-1 (or the pseudogene TRBV3-2) and TRBJ2-4, with 7 bases fitting TRBD1. CDR1 and CDR2 from the germline V gene are LGHDT and YNNKEL (reference sequence). This CDR3 has 16 amino acids. V shed 4 bases, J shed 0 bases, and the junction held 6 bases outside the gene matches. The CDR3 loop is CASSPGTDLAKNIQYF. The CDR3 coding sequence is TGTGCCAGCAGCCCCGGGACAGATCTAGCCAAAAACATTCAGTACTTC.

The gene calls are TRBV6-1 and TRBJ2-7, with a weak D call TRBD1 (5 bases). The CDR3 extends over 15 amino acids. Germline V gives CDR1 MNHNS, CDR2 SASEGT. V lost 2 bases, J lost 4 bases, and 15 bases lay in between. The CDR3 is CASSELHRTEYEQYF. For the CDR3, the DNA is TGTGCCAGCAGTGAATTGCACAGGACCGAATACGAGCAGTACTTC.

CDR3: CSLQGFDEQFF. CDR3 DNA sequence: TGCAGCCTACAGGGCTTTGATGAGCAGTTCTTC. This rearrangement joins TRBV20-1 to TRBJ2-1; tentatively, D is TRBD1 (6 bases). Germline V gene sequence: CDR1 DFQATT, CDR2 SNEGSKA (reference sequence). CDR3 length equals 11 residues.

The chain carries TRBV19 and TRBJ1-5; 8 positions agree with TRBD1. Germline V gene data show CDR1 as LNHDA and CDR2 as SQIVND (reference sequence). The CDR3 covers 15 residues. J lost 2 bases, V lost 4 bases, and 4 bases had no gene match. CDR3 sequence reads: CASSSTGGGNQPQHF. CDR3 DNA: TGTGCCAGTAGTAGCACAGGGGGAGGCAATCAGCCCCAGCATTTT.

The chain employs TRBV27 and TRBJ2-5, with a weak D call TRBD1 (6 bases). The CDR3 length is 15 residues. Germline assignment: CDR1 MNHEY and CDR2 SMNVEV (reference sequence). V shed 3 bases and J shed 5 bases, with 16 bases lying between them. The CDR3 is CASSFSDRPGETQYF. CDR3 bases: TGTGCCAGCAGTTTCTCTGACAGGCCAGGGGAGACCCAGTACTTC.

The chain uses TRBV10-2 and TRBJ1-1, with D unclear. Trimming took off 5 bases at V and 2 bases at J, with 9 bases between the two ends. Germline V gives CDR1 WSHSY, CDR2 SAAADI. This CDR3 contains 13 residues. The CDR3 here is CASSSQLNTEAFF. The CDR3 DNA sequence: TGCGCCAGCAGTTCTCAGCTAAACACTGAAGCTTTCTTT.

This clone was found many times. The chain couples TRBV5-1 to TRBJ1-5; D is ambiguous. Germline V CDR1 and CDR2: SGHRS, YFSETQ. The V end was cut by 4 bases, the J end by 2 bases, with 13 bases between. CDR3 length: 15 amino acids. The DNA of the CDR3 is TGCGCCAGCAGCCTTGGACCCCTAGGCAATCAGCCCCAGCATTTT. Protein sequence: CASSLGPLGNQPQHF.

This chain connects TRBV5-6 to TRBJ2-1; no firm D call. The CDR3 loop spans 13 amino acids. The ends were cut back, 0 bases at V and 12 bases at J, with 13 bases in the middle. Germline loops: CDR1 SGHDT, CDR2 YYEEEE. The CDR3 reads CASSLGTELGQFF. Written as DNA, the CDR3 is TGTGCCAGCAGCTTGGGGACGGAACTGGGGCAGTTCTTC.